The TCR beta chain described here comes from a study of T cells in Graves' hyperthyroidism and ophthalmopathy. Study-wide results and limits: Prediction of ophthalmopathy progression came a median roughly 6.6 months pre-onset.

Looked up from germline, CDR1 is DFQATT and CDR2 is SNEGSKA (reference sequence). This CDR3 has 15 amino acids. The V segment lost 5 bases and the J segment 0 bases; nucleotides outside the gene matches: 9. Ophthalmopathy patients showed a Clinical Activity Score of at least 3, NOSPECS grade of at least 4 and duration under 3 months. Diagnosing involved the use of clinical symptoms, serum thyroxine and TRAb, thyroid ultrasound and orbital computed tomography. This clonotype has ten or more counts. Its antigen is as yet unknown. TCR beta CDR3 sequences were amplified from RNA transcripts. HTBI primers were employed in a first-round RT-PCR of the TCR CDR3. TCRdb recomputed calls from the multiplex PCR reads with MiXCR, one row per CDR3 protein. The sample has 400,000 to 450,000 distinct CDR3 sequences; about 15% are singletons.

Specimen: blood. The rearrangement uses TRBV20-1 and TRBJ2-7, with 8 bases lining up with TRBD2. This TCR derives from a man between 18 and 29 years old with Graves' ophthalmopathy. In DNA, the CDR3 is TGCAGTGCTCCCCGGGGGGGGGGCAGCTCCTACGAGCAGTACTTC. This sequence encodes CSAPRGGGSSYEQYF.